The rows below give T cell receptor beta chains drawn from one sample of a study of human CD4 T cells and Enterobacteriaceae. Data came from immunoSEQ multiplex PCR; TCRdb stores just in-frame clones and leaves some out. The sample holds about 27,000 clones, 70% to 90% seen once. Sequenced: memory CD4+ T cells from blood. The receptor source for this set is a human donor in good health. CDR3s include the opening cysteine and the closing phenylalanine or tryptophan. The D gene is left open where the match is weak. For some rows the clone size is stated as once, few or many, or as a class when expanded; others skip it.

CDR3nt: TGTGCCAGTAGTGCGACAGGGTCTGGCTACACCTTC; CDR3aa: CASSATGSGYTF; len: 12; j_gene: TRBJ1-2; abundance: .; d_gene: TRBD1; v_gene: TRBV19
CDR3nt: TGTGCCAGCAGCTTAGGAAGGGGCGGGGAGAGACAAGAGACCCAGTACTTC; CDR3aa: CASSLGRGGERQETQYF; len: 17; j_gene: TRBJ2-5; abundance: .; d_gene: .; v_gene: TRBV11-2
CDR3nt: TGTGCCAGCAGCCTAGGGAACCAGGGACAGACGAAGTACTTC; CDR3aa: CASSLGNQGQTKYF; len: 14; j_gene: TRBJ2-7; abundance: .; d_gene: TRBD1; v_gene: TRBV28
CDR3nt: TGTGCCAGCAGCCCGACAGGGGGCCCAAACACTGAAGCTTTCTTT; CDR3aa: CASSPTGGPNTEAFF; len: 15; j_gene: TRBJ1-1; abundance: .; d_gene: TRBD1; v_gene: TRBV11-2
CDR3nt: TGTGCCTGGAGTTCAGCCGGGACAGGGAATGAAAAACTGTTTTTT; CDR3aa: CAWSSAGTGNEKLFF; len: 15; j_gene: TRBJ1-4; abundance: once; d_gene: TRBD1; v_gene: TRBV30
CDR3nt: TGTGCCAGCAGTCCCCGGACAGGGCCTCGCTATGGCTACACCTTC; CDR3aa: CASSPRTGPRYGYTF; len: 15; j_gene: TRBJ1-2; abundance: .; d_gene: TRBD1; v_gene: TRBV27
CDR3nt: TGCGCCAGCAGCCAAGGGGGGGGCACTTTAGAGACCCAGTACTTC; CDR3aa: CASSQGGGTLETQYF; len: 15; j_gene: TRBJ2-5; abundance: .; d_gene: .; v_gene: TRBV4-1
CDR3nt: TGTGCCAGCAGCCCCTTTCTGAGGAGTCTCTACGAGCAGTACTTC; CDR3aa: CASSPFLRSLYEQYF; len: 15; j_gene: TRBJ2-7; abundance: .; d_gene: .; v_gene: TRBV13
CDR3nt: TGTGCCTGGAGTCGACCCGGGACAGGGGGCTACTCCTACGAGCAGTACTTC; CDR3aa: CAWSRPGTGGYSYEQYF; len: 17; j_gene: TRBJ2-7; abundance: .; d_gene: TRBD1; v_gene: TRBV30
CDR3nt: TGTGCCAGCTCACCAGGTATCAGGTCTAATGAAAAACTGTTTTTT; CDR3aa: CASSPGIRSNEKLFF; len: 15; j_gene: TRBJ1-4; abundance: .; d_gene: .; v_gene: TRBV18
CDR3nt: TGTGCCATCAGTGAGTCGCGCGCTGTATACTTT; CDR3aa: CAISESRAVYF; len: 11; j_gene: TRBJ1-1; abundance: .; d_gene: .; v_gene: TRBV10-3
CDR3nt: TGTGCCTGGAGTGTACTTGGTCCGAGAGGGGATACGCAGTATTTT; CDR3aa: CAWSVLGPRGDTQYF; len: 15; j_gene: TRBJ2-3; abundance: .; d_gene: .; v_gene: TRBV30
CDR3nt: TGTGCCAGCAGCCAAGGGACATCCTCGAACACCGGGGAGCTGTTTTTT; CDR3aa: CASSQGTSSNTGELFF; len: 16; j_gene: TRBJ2-2; abundance: once; d_gene: .; v_gene: TRBV5-4
CDR3nt: TGTGCCAGCAGCTATACAGGGGAGGATACGCAGTATTTT; CDR3aa: CASSYTGEDTQYF; len: 13; j_gene: TRBJ2-3; abundance: .; d_gene: TRBD1; v_gene: TRBV7-7
CDR3nt: TGTGGCCGCCGGACTAGCGGGGGGTACGAGCAGTACTTC; CDR3aa: CGRRTSGGYEQYF; len: 13; j_gene: TRBJ2-7; abundance: .; d_gene: TRBD2; v_gene: TRBV19
CDR3nt: TGTGCCAGCAGCTTAGGTGGGGGGCGTGAGACCCAGTACTTC; CDR3aa: CASSLGGGRETQYF; len: 14; j_gene: TRBJ2-5; abundance: once; d_gene: .; v_gene: TRBV7-2
CDR3nt: TGTGCCAGTACACAGGGCTGGAATGAGCAGTTCTTC; CDR3aa: CASTQGWNEQFF; len: 12; j_gene: TRBJ2-1; abundance: .; d_gene: .; v_gene: TRBV2